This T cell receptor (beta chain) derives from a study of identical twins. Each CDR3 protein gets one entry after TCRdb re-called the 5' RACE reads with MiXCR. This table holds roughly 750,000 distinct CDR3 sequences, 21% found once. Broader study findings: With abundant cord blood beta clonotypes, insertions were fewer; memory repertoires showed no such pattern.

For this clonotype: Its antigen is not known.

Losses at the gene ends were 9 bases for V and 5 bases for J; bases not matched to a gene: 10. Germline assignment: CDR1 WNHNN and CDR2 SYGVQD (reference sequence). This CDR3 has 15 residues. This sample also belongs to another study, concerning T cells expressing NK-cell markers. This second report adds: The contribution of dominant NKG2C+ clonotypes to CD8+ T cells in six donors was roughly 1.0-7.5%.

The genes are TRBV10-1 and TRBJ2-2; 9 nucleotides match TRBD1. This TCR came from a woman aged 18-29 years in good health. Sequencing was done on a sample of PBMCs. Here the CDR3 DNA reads TGCGCCAGTCCCGACAGGGGGAGAAGTACCGGGGAGCTGTTTTTT. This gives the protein CASPDRGRSTGELFF.